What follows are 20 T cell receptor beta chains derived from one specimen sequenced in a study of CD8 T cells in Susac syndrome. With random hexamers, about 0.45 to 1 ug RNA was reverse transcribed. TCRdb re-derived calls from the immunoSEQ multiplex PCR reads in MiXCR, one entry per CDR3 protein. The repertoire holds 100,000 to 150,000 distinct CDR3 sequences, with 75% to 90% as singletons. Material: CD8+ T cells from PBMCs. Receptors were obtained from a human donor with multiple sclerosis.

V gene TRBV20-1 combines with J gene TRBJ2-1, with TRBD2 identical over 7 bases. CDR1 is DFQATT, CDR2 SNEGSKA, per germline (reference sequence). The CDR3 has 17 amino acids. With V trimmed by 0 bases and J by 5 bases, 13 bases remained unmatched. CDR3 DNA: TGCAGTGCTAGAGATCCATCGGTGCTAGCGGCAGACAATGAGCAGTTCTTC. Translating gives CSARDPSVLAADNEQFF.

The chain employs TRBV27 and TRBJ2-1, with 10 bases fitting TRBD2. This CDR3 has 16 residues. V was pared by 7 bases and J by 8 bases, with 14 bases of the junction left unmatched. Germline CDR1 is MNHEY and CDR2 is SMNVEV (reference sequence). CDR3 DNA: TGTGCCAGCAAGATATCTCCCCTAGCGGGAGACCATGAGCAGTTCTTC. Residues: CASKISPLAGDHEQFF.

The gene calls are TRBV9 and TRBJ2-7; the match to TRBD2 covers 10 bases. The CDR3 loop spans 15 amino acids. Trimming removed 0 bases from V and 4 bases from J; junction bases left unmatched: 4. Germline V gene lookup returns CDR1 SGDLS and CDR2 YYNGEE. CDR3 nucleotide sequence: TGTGCCAGCAGCGTAGAGGTTAGCGGGGGGTACGAGCAGTACTTC. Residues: CASSVEVSGGYEQYF.

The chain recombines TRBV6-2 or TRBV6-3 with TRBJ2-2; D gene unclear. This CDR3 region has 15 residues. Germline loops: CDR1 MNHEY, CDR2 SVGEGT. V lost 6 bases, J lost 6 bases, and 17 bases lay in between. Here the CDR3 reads CASSPLGAWAGELFF. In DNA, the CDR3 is TGTGCCAGCAGCCCCCTGGGCGCCTGGGCCGGGGAGCTGTTTTTT.

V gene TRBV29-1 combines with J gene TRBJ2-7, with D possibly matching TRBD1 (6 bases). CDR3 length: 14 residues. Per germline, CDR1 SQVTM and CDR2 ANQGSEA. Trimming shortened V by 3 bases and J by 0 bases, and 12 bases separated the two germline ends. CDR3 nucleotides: TGCAGCGTTGATACAGGGCATGACTCCTACGAGCAGTACTTC. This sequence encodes CSVDTGHDSYEQYF.

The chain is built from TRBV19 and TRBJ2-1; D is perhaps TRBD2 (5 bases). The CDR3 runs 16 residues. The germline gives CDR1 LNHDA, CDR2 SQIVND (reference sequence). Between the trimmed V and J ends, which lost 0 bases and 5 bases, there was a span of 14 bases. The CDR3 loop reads CASSIESSSIHNEQFF. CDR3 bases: TGTGCCAGTAGTATAGAATCTAGCAGTATCCACAATGAGCAGTTCTTC.

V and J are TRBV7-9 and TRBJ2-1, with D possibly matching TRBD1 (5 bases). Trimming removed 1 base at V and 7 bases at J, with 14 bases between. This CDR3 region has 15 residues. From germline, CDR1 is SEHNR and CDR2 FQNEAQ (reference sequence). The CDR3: CASSLGTPWVNEQFF. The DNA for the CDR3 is TGTGCCAGCAGCTTAGGGACACCCTGGGTAAATGAGCAGTTCTTC.

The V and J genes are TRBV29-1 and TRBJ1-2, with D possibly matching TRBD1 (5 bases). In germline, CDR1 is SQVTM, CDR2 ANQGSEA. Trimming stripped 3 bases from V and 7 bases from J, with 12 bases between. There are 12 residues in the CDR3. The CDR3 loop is CSVDSGVGGYTF. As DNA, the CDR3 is TGCAGCGTTGATTCGGGGGTTGGTGGCTACACCTTC.

CDR3 residues: CASSYLSTSGVPQETQYF. In DNA form, the CDR3 reads TGTGCCAGCAGTTACCTCTCCACATCAGGGGTCCCCCAAGAGACCCAGTACTTC. This chain joins TRBV6-5 and TRBJ2-5; maybe TRBD1 (6 bases). The CDR3 spans 18 residues. The V gene's germline CDR1 is MNHEY and CDR2 SVGAGI. Trimming pared 2 bases from V and 1 base from J, leaving 20 bases between.

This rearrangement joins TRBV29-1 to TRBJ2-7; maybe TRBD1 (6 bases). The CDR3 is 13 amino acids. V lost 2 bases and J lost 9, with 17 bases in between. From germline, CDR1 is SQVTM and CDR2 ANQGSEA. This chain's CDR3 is CSVELYRAIGQYF. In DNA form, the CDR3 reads TGCAGCGTTGAATTGTACAGGGCCATTGGGCAGTACTTC.

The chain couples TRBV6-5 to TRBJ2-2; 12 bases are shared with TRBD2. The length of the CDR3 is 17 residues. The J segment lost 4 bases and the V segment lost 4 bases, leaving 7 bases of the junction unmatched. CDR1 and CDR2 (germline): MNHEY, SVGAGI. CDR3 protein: CASSFAGTSGLTGELFF. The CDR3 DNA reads TGTGCCAGCAGTTTCGCCGGGACTAGCGGGCTCACCGGGGAGCTGTTTTTT.

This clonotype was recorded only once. The CDR3 bases are TGTGCCAGCAGCCCTATACAAGGACTAGCGGGGGTTAAGGGGAATGAGCAGTTCTTC. Protein: CASSPIQGLAGVKGNEQFF. The J gene is TRBJ2-1, the V gene TRBV3-1; TRBD2 matches at 13 bases. CDR1 and CDR2 (germline): LGHDT, YNNKEL (reference sequence). This CDR3 is built from 19 residues. V lost 4 bases and J lost 7; bases outside the gene matches: 16.

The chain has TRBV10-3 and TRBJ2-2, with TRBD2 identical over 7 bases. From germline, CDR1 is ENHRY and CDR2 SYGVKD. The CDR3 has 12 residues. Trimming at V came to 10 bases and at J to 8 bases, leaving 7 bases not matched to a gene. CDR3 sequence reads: CASTGTTGELFF. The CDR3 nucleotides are TGTGCCAGCACCGGGACTACTGGGGAGCTGTTTTTT.

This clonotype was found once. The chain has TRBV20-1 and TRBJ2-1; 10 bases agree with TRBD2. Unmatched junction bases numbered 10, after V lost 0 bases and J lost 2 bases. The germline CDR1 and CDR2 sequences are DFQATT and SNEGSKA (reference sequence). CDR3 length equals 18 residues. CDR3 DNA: TGCAGTGCTAGAGATTCGGCTAGCGGGAGATCAACCTACAATGAGCAGTTCTTC. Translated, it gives CSARDSASGRSTYNEQFF.

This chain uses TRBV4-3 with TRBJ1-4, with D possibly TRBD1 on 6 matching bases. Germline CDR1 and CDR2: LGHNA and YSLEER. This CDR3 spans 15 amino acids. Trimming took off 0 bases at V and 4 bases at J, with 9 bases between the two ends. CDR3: CASSQDWTVNEKLFF. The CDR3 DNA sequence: TGCGCCAGCAGCCAAGATTGGACAGTTAATGAAAAACTGTTTTTT.

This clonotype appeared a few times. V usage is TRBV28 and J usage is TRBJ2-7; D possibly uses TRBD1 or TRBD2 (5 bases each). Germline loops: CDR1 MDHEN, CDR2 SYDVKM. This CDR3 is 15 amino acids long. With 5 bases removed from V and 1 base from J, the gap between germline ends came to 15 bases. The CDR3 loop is CASSLRDGRSYEQYV. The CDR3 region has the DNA TGTGCCAGCAGTCTCCGGGACGGTCGGTCCTACGAGCAGTACGTC.

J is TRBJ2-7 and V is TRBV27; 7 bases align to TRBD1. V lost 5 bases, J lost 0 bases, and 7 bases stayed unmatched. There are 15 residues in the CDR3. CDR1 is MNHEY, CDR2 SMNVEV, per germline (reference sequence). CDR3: CASSPLDRSSYEQYF. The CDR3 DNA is TGTGCCAGCAGTCCCTTGGACAGGAGCTCCTACGAGCAGTACTTC.

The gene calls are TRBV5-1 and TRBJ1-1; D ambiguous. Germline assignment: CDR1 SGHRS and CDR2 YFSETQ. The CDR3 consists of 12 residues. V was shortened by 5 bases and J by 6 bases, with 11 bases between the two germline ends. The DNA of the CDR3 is TGCGCCAGCAGATTGAATCAGGCTGAAGCTTTCTTT. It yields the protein CASRLNQAEAFF.

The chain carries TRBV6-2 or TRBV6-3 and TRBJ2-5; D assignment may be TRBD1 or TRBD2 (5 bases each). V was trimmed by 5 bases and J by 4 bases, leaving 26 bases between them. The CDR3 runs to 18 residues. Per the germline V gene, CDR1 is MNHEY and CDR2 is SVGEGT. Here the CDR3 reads CASSDGAAARVSLETQYF. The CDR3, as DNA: TGTGCCAGCAGTGACGGGGCGGCGGCCAGGGTTTCTTTAGAGACCCAGTACTTC.

CDR3 nucleotides: TGTGCCAGCAGTTTTTGGGAAGGCAACAATGAGCAGTTCTTC. This translates into CASSFWEGNNEQFF. This chain uses TRBV28 with TRBJ2-1; no clear D gene. V was clipped by 3 bases and J by 5 bases, with 11 bases between them. The CDR3 covers 14 residues. Germline V gene lookup returns CDR1 MDHEN and CDR2 SYDVKM.